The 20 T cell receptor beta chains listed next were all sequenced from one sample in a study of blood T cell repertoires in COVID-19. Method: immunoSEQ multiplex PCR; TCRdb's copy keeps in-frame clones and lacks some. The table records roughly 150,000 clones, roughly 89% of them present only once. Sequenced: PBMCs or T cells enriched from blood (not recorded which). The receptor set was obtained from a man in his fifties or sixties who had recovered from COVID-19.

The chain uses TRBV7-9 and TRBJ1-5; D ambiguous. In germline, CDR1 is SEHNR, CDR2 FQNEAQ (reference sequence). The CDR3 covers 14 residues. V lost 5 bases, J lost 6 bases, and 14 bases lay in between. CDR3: CASSPRTDSQPQHF. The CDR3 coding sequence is TGTGCCAGCAGCCCGAGGACTGATAGTCAGCCCCAGCATTTT.

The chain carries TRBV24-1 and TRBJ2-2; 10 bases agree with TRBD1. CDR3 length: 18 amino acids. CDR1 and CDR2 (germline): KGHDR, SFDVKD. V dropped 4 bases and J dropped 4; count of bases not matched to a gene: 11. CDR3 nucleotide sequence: TGTGCCACCAGTGACTATCCCGGGACAGGGGTCGTCACCGGGGAGCTGTTTTTT. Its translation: CATSDYPGTGVVTGELFF.

The chain's CDR3 is CASSLDRLQNEKLFF. CDR3 nucleotides: TGTGCCAGCAGCTTGGACAGGTTACAGAATGAAAAACTGTTTTTT. The chain has TRBV5-5 and TRBJ1-4, with a weak D call TRBD1 (5 bases). The germline CDR1 and CDR2 sequences are SGHKS and YYEKEE (reference sequence). The CDR3 sequence is 15 residues long. V was cut by 0 bases and J by 5 bases, with 11 bases left in between.

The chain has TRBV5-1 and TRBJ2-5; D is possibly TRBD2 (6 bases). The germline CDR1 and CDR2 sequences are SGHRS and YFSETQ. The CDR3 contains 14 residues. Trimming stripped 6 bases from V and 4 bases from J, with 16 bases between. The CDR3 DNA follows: TGCGCCAGCACCAGCAGGGTGGGGGGAGAGACCCAGTACTTC. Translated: CASTSRVGGETQYF.

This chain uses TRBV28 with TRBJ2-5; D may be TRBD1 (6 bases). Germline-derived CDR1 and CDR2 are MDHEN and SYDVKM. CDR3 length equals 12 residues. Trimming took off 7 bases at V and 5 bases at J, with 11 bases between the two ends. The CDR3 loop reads CASTQGWETQYF. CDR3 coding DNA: TGTGCCAGCACCCAGGGGTGGGAGACCCAGTACTTC.

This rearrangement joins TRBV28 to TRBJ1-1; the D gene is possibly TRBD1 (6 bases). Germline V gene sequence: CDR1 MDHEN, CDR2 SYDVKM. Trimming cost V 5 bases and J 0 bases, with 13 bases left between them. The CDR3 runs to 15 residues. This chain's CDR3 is CASSPWDIMNTEAFF. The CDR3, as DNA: TGTGCCAGCAGTCCGTGGGACATCATGAACACTGAAGCTTTCTTT. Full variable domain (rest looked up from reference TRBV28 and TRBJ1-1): DVKVTQSSRYLVKRTGEKVFLECVQDMDHENMFWYRQDPGLGLRLIYFSYDVKMKEKGDIPEGYSVSREKKERFSLILESASTNQTSMYLCASSPWDIMNTEAFFGQGTRLTVV.

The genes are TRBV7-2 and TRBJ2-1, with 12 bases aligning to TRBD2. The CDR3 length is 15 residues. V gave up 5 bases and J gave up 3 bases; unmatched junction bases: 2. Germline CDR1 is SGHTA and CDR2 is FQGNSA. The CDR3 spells CASSRTSGNYNEQFF. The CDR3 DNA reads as TGTGCCAGCAGCCGGACTAGCGGGAACTACAATGAGCAGTTCTTC. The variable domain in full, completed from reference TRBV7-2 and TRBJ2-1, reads GAGVSQSPSNKVTEKGKDVELRCDPISGHTALYWYRQSLGQGLEFLIYFQGNSAPDKSGLPSDRFSAERTGGSVSTLTIQRTQQEDSAVYLCASSRTSGNYNEQFFGPGTRLTVL.

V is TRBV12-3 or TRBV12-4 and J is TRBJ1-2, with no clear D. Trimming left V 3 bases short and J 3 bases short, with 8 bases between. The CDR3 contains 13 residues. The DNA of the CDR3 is TGTGCCAGCAGTTTGGGCGGGTACTATGGCTACACCTTC. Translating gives CASSLGGYYGYTF.

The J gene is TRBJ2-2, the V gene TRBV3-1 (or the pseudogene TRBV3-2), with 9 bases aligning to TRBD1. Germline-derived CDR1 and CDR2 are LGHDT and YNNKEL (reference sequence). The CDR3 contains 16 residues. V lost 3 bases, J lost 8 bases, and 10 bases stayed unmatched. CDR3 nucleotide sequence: TGTGCCAGCAGCCAGAACGACAGGGGGTATTCTGGGGAGCTGTTTTTT. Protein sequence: CASSQNDRGYSGELFF.

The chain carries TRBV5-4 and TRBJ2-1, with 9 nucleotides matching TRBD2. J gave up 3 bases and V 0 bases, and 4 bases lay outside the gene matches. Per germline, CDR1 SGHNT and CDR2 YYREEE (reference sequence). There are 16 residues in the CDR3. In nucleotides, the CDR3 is TGTGCCAGCAGCTTGGGAGGACTAGCGCTCTACAATGAGCAGTTCTTC. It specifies CASSLGGLALYNEQFF.

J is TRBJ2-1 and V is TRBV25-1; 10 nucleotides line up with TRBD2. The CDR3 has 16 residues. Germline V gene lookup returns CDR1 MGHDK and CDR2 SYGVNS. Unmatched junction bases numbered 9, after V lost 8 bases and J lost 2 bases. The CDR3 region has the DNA TGTGCCAGCCTTCCTAGCGGGAGAGGGACCTACAATGAGCAGTTCTTC. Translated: CASLPSGRGTYNEQFF.

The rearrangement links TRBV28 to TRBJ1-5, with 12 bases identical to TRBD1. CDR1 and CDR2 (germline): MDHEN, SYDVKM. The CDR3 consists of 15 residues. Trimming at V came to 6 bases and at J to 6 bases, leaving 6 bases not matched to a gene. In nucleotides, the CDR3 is TGTGCCAGCAGACCGGGACAGGGGGCGAGTCAGCCCCAGCATTTT. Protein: CASRPGQGASQPQHF.

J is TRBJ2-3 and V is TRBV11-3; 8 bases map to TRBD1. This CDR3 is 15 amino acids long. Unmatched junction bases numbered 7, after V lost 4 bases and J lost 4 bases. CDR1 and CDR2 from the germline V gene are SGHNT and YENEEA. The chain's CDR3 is CASSYGTGLSDTQYF. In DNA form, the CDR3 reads TGTGCCAGCAGCTACGGGACAGGTCTGTCAGATACGCAGTATTTT.

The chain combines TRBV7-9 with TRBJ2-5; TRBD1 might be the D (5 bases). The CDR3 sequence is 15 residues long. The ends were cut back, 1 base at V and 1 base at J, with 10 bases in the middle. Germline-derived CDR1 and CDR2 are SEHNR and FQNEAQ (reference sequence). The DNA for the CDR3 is TGTGCCAGCAGCTTAGGTATGACAGTCCAAGAGACCCAGTACTTC. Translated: CASSLGMTVQETQYF.

This CDR3 reads CATSRGLGTQQETQYF. The CDR3 DNA is TGTGCCACCAGCAGAGGCCTCGGGACTCAACAAGAGACCCAGTACTTC. This chain links TRBV15 with TRBJ2-5, with a possible D match to TRBD2 (6 bases). V lost 1 base and J 2 bases, leaving 14 bases between the germline ends. The CDR3 has 16 residues. The V gene's germline CDR1 is LNHNV and CDR2 YYDKDF (reference sequence).

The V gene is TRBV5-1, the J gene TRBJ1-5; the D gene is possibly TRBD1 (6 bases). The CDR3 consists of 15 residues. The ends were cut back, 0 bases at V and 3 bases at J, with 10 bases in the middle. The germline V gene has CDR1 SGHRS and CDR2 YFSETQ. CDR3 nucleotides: TGCGCCAGCAGCTTGGAGGGGGTTACCAATCAGCCCCAGCATTTT. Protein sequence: CASSLEGVTNQPQHF.

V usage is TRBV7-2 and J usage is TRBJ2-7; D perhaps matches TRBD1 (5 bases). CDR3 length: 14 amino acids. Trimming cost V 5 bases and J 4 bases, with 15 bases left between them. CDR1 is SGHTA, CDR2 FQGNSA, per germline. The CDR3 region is CASSPHSGMYEQYF. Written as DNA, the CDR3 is TGTGCCAGCAGCCCCCACTCAGGGATGTACGAGCAGTACTTC.

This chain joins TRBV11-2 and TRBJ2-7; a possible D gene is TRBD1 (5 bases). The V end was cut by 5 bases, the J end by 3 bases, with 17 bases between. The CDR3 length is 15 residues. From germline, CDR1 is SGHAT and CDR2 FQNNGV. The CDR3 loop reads CASSLSHRGYYEQYF. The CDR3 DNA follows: TGTGCCAGCAGCCTATCCCATAGGGGATACTACGAGCAGTACTTC.

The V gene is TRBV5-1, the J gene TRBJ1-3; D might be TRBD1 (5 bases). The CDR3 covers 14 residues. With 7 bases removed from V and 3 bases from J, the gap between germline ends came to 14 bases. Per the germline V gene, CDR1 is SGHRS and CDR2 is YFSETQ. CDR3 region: CASGDSGDGNTIYF. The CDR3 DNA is TGCGCCAGCGGTGACAGTGGGGATGGAAACACCATATATTTT.

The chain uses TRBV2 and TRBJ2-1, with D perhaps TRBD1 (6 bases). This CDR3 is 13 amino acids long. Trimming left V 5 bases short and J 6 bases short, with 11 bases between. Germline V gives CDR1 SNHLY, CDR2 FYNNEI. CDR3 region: CASSRRTVNEQFF. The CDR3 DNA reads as TGTGCCAGCAGTCGGAGGACAGTCAATGAGCAGTTCTTC. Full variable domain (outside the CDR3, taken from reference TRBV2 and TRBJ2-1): EPEVTQTPSHQVTQMGQEVILRCVPISNHLYFYWYRQILGQKVEFLVSFYNNEISEKSEIFDDQFSVERPDGSNFTLKIRSTKLEDSAMYFCASSRRTVNEQFFGPGTRLTVL.